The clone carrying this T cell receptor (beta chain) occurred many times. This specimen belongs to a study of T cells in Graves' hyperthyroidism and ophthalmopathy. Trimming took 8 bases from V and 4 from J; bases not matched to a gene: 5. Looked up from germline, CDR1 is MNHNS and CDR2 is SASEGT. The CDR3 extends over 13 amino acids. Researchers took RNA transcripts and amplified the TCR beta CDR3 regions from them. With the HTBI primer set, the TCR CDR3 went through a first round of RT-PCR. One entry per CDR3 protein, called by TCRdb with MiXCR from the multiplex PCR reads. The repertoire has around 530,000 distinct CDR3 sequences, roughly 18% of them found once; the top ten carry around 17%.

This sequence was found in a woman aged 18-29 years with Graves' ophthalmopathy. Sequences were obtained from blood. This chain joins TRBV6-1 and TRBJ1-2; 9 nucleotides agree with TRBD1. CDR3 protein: CASYRGRSYGYTF. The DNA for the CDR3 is TGTGCCAGCTACAGGGGGCGAAGCTATGGCTACACCTTC.